The clone carrying this TCR beta chain showed up just a few times. Its antigen is unidentified. The data were taken from a study of shared clonotypes between healthy human individuals. Study-wide results and caveats: Shared across several donors were approximately 5% of the naive CD4 clonotypes.

TCRdb's table, derived via immunoSEQ multiplex PCR, lists solely in-frame clones and lacks some. The profile covers approximately 940,000 clones, with around three quarters appearing a single time and 1.5% taken by the ten largest. The V and J ends lost 6 bases and 9 bases respectively, with 17 bases between them. The CDR3 sequence is 13 residues long. Germline V gene lookup returns CDR1 SNHLY and CDR2 FYNNEI. Every donor was a Caucasian adult from Nashville, Tennessee. The sequence derives from a man aged 18 to 30 in good health. The sample was memory CD4+ T cells sorted from blood. Subset of the sample: CD45RA-negative fraction. The chain recombines TRBV2 with TRBJ1-2, with D possibly TRBD1 on 5 matching bases. The CDR3 is CASRREYGGSYTF. DNA for the CDR3: TGTGCCAGCAGAAGGGAATATGGGGGGAGCTACACCTTC.